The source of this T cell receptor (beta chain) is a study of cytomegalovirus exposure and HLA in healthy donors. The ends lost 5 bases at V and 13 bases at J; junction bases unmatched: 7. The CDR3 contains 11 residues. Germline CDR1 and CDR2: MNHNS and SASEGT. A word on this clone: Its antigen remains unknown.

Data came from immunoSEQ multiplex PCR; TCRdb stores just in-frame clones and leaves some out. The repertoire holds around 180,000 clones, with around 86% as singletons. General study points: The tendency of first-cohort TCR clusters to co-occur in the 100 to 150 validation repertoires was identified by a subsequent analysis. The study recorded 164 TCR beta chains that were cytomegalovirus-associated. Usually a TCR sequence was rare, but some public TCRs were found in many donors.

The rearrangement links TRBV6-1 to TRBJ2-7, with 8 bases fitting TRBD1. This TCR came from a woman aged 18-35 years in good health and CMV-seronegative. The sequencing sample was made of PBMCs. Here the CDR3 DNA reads TGTGCCAGCAGTAATGACAGGGGCAGATACTTC. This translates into CASSNDRGRYF.